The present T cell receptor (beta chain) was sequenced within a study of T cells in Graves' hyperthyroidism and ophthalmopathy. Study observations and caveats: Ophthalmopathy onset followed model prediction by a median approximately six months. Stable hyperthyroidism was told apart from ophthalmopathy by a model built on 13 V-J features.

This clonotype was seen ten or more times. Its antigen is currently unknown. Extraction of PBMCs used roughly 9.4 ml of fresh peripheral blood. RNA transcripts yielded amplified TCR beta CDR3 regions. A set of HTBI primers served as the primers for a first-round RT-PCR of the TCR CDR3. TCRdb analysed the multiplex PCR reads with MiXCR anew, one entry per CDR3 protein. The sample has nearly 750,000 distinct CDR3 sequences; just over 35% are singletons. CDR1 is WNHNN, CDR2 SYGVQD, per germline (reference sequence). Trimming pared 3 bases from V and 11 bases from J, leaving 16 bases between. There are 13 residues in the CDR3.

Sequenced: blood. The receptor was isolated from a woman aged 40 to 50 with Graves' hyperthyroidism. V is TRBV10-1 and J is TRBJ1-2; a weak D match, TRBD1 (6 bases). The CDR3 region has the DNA TGCGCCAGCAGTGATAATTTTGGGGGCGCATACACCTTC. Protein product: CASSDNFGGAYTF.